This T cell receptor (beta chain) stems from a study of shared clonotypes between healthy human individuals. This was a deep-level run. The repertoire was sequenced with immunoSEQ multiplex PCR; TCRdb's copy has only in-frame clones and lacks some. Among 2.3 million or so clones, about 92% were seen once, and the ten largest hold 0.39%. This clone has only one observation. The sample was naive CD4+ T cells from PBMCs. Regarding subset: CD45RA+ positively selected. The source of this sequence is a man in his late teens or twenties in good health. Some clones in this sample may be carry-over from other donors' samples.

CDR3 DNA sequence: TGCGCCAGCAGCCCCGATTTAGGGGAGACCCAGTACTTC. Protein: CASSPDLGETQYF. The chain is built from TRBV5-1 and TRBJ2-5; unclear D gene. CDR1 and CDR2 (germline): SGHRS, YFSETQ. The V gene lost 4 bases and the J gene lost 5 bases, with 12 bases spanning the gap. This CDR3 has 13 residues.